The 21 T cell receptor beta chains reported below all come from one sample, sequenced in a study of shared clonotypes between healthy human individuals. The assay was immunoSEQ multiplex PCR, and TCRdb's table has in-frame clones only and misses some. The repertoire consists of 2 million to 3 million clones, with 80% to 95% occurring once and the leading ten covering 0.36%. The sequencing input was naive CD4+ T cells from PBMCs. The sample's subset: CD45RA+ positively selected. These receptors were taken from a man aged 18 to 29 in good health. Some clones in this sample may be carry-over from other donors' samples.

The rearrangement uses TRBV25-1 and TRBJ2-3, with 7 bases that match TRBD2. Trimming cost V 3 bases and J 4 bases; bases outside gene matches: 4. The CDR3 has 14 amino acids. Germline CDR1 and CDR2: MGHDK and SYGVNS. The CDR3 coding sequence is TGTGCCAGCAGTGACCGACTAGCCGCAGATACGCAGTATTTT. Translating it yields CASSDRLAADTQYF.

The rearrangement uses TRBV21-1 and TRBJ2-3; the D call in the table, TRBD2, was not verified against the DNA. TRBV21-1 is a listed pseudogene. The CDR3 is made up of 17 amino acids. CDR3 coding DNA: TGTGCCAGCAGCAAAGATCGGAGCGGACCGAACTCAGATACGCAGTATTTT. This translates into CASSKDRSGPNSDTQYF.

J is TRBJ2-7 and V is TRBV11-3, with TRBD1 matching 9 bases. Looked up from germline, CDR1 is SGHNT and CDR2 is YENEEA. This CDR3 is built from 15 residues. The trim removed 5 bases at V and 7 bases at J, leaving 12 bases unmatched. The CDR3 coding sequence is TGTGCCAGCAGCCCTGGAACGGGACAGGGTAGGGAGCAGTACTTC. It yields the protein CASSPGTGQGREQYF.

Remarks on this clone: The same CDR3 arises from other DNA sequences in this sample as well. The V call is TRBV7-9, the J call TRBJ2-1; D gene uncertain. Germline V lookup: CDR1 SEHNR, CDR2 FQNEAQ (reference sequence). There are 13 residues in the CDR3. The V end lost 1 base, the J end lost 7 bases, and 8 bases lay between the germline ends. The CDR3 here is CASSLVGLNEQFF. CDR3 in DNA: TGTGCCAGCAGCTTAGTAGGGTTGAATGAGCAGTTCTTC.

The chain carries TRBV5-8 and TRBJ2-1, with unresolved D. CDR3 length: 17 residues. V lost 1 base and J lost 2, with 16 bases in between. Per germline, CDR1 SGHTS and CDR2 YDEGEE. CDR3 coding DNA: TGTGCCAGCAGCTTGTCATACGGTACAGATCCCTACAATGAGCAGTTCTTC. This codes for CASSLSYGTDPYNEQFF.

This sequence joins TRBV6-5 and TRBJ2-7; 7 bases agree with TRBD1. Per germline, CDR1 MNHEY and CDR2 SVGAGI. V shed 5 bases and J 3 bases; nucleotides not matched to a gene: 7. CDR3 size: 14 residues. CDR3 DNA sequence: TGTGCCAGCAGTCCGACAGGGCGAGACTACGAGCAGTACTTC. This encodes CASSPTGRDYEQYF.

V gene TRBV5-3 combines with J gene TRBJ2-5; 8 nucleotides line up with TRBD2. TRBV5-3 is filed as an ORF, its function uncertain. With V trimmed by 0 bases and J by 3 bases, 7 bases remained unmatched. This CDR3 is 16 amino acids long. CDR3: CARSLAFGRVKETQYF. The CDR3 nucleotides read TGTGCCAGAAGCTTGGCCTTCGGGAGGGTTAAAGAGACCCAGTACTTC.

The J gene is TRBJ2-5, the V gene TRBV7-2; the D is unclear. This CDR3 is built from 14 residues. Trimming shortened V by 2 bases and J by 1 base, and 8 bases separated the two germline ends. Germline CDR1 SGHTA, CDR2 FQGNSA. This chain's CDR3 is CASSLTGIQETQYF. The CDR3 nucleotides are TGTGCCAGCAGCTTAACCGGAATCCAAGAGACCCAGTACTTC.

V is TRBV5-1 and J is TRBJ2-7; the match to TRBD2 covers 7 bases. The CDR3 has 15 amino acids. The germline V gene encodes CDR1 SGHRS and CDR2 YFSETQ. With V trimmed by 4 bases and J by 0 bases, 7 bases remained unmatched. The CDR3 here is CASSPPGLSSYEQYF. The DNA for the CDR3 is TGCGCCAGCAGCCCGCCGGGACTAAGCTCCTACGAGCAGTACTTC.

As for this clone: The same CDR3 also results from other DNA sequences found in this sample. The V and J genes are TRBV2 and TRBJ2-3; D is ambiguous. The CDR3 totals 14 residues. Germline CDR1 is SNHLY and CDR2 is FYNNEI. The germline V and J ends were trimmed by 6 bases and 0 bases, with 10 bases remaining between them. For the CDR3, the DNA is TGTGCCAGCAGCGCCTCGGGTAGCACAGATACGCAGTATTTT. Amino acid sequence: CASSASGSTDTQYF.

The chain links TRBV7-2 to TRBJ1-2, with 9 bases fitting TRBD1. This CDR3 contains 14 residues. Trimming removed 5 bases from V and 6 bases from J; junction bases left unmatched: 7. Germline CDR1 SGHTA, CDR2 FQGNSA. The CDR3, as DNA: TGTGCCAGCAGCGACCTGACAGGGGGAGATGGCTACACCTTC. This gives the protein CASSDLTGGDGYTF.

The J gene is TRBJ1-3, the V gene TRBV18, with TRBD1 as a possible D gene (6 bases). V lost 5 bases to trimming and J lost 1 base, with 12 bases between them. Germline loops: CDR1 KGHSH, CDR2 LQKENI. This CDR3 comprises 15 residues. CDR3 amino acids: CASSGQGISGNTIYF. The CDR3 region has the DNA TGTGCCAGCTCAGGCCAGGGGATTTCTGGAAACACCATATATTTT.

The genes are TRBV5-1 and TRBJ2-5; 10 bases line up with TRBD2. Unmatched junction bases numbered 4, after V lost 0 bases and J lost 2 bases. The germline V gene has CDR1 SGHRS and CDR2 YFSETQ. CDR3 size: 16 residues. CDR3 amino acids: CASSLASGSWQETQYF. The CDR3 bases are TGCGCCAGCAGCTTGGCTAGCGGGAGTTGGCAAGAGACCCAGTACTTC.

This chain links TRBV5-4 with TRBJ1-1, with D hard to call. The CDR3 consists of 10 residues. Deletions cut 0 bases from V and 8 bases from J, with 2 bases between. The germline CDR1 and CDR2 sequences are SGHNT and YYREEE (reference sequence). The CDR3 region has the DNA TGTGCCAGCAGCTTGGGAGAAGCTTTCTTT. Protein sequence: CASSLGEAFF.

The V and J genes are TRBV6-6 and TRBJ1-5, with D uncertain. The CDR3 has 12 amino acids. Trimming left V 6 bases short and J 6 bases short, with 9 bases between. CDR1 is MNHNY and CDR2 is SVGAGI in the germline V gene (reference sequence). Written as DNA, the CDR3 is TGTGCCAGCAGAACCTCCGGTCAGCCCCAGCATTTT. Translating gives CASRTSGQPQHF.

This sequence joins TRBV5-1 and TRBJ2-5; 10 bases fit TRBD1. The CDR3 is made up of 15 amino acids. Germline CDR1 reads SGHRS; CDR2 reads YFSETQ. The J segment lost 3 bases and the V segment lost 6 bases, leaving 8 bases of the junction unmatched. CDR3 nucleotide sequence: TGCGCCAGCAACCAAGACGGGACAGGGGAAGAGACCCAGTACTTC. Translation gives CASNQDGTGEETQYF.

This clone has only a few counts. The gene calls are TRBV5-1 and TRBJ1-1; 7 nucleotides match TRBD1. Unmatched junction bases numbered 6, after V lost 4 bases and J lost 0 bases. From germline, CDR1 is SGHRS and CDR2 YFSETQ. The CDR3 totals 15 residues. CDR3 nucleotides: TGCGCCAGCAGCCCCTACGGGACAGTGAACACTGAAGCTTTCTTT. The encoded protein is CASSPYGTVNTEAFF.

In regard to this clone: Distinct nucleotide sequences in the sample also encode this CDR3. CDR3: CASSPGITDTQYF. The CDR3 DNA sequence: TGTGCCAGCTCACCGGGCATCACAGATACGCAGTATTTT. The chain couples TRBV18 to TRBJ2-3, with no clear D. V was cut by 3 bases and J by 2 bases, with 6 bases left in between. The CDR3 length is 13 residues. CDR1 and CDR2 from the germline V gene are KGHSH and LQKENI.

The chain uses TRBV5-1 and TRBJ2-7, with a possible D match to TRBD1 (6 bases). Germline CDR1 is SGHRS and CDR2 is YFSETQ. Trimming took off 0 bases at V and 6 bases at J, with 13 bases between the two ends. The CDR3 runs to 14 residues. The CDR3 DNA reads TGCGCCAGCAGCTTGGAACAGGGTTCTACCGAGCAGTACTTC. It codes for CASSLEQGSTEQYF.

The chain couples TRBV12-2 to TRBJ2-1; the DNA was not compared with TRBD2, the D call given in the table. TRBV12-2 is a listed pseudogene. CDR3 length equals 16 residues. In nucleotides, the CDR3 is TGTGCAAGTCGCTTGGGGGGGCCTAAAAGCTACAATGAGCAGTTCTTC. This encodes CASRLGGPKSYNEQFF.

This rearrangement joins TRBV29-1 to TRBJ2-3, with TRBD2 matching over 7 bases. With V trimmed by 6 bases and J by 2 bases, 8 bases remained unmatched. Germline loops: CDR1 SQVTM, CDR2 ANQGSEA. This CDR3 is 14 amino acids long. The CDR3, as DNA: TGCAGCGTCGGGGGGTTTCCCTTCACAGATACGCAGTATTTT. Its translation: CSVGGFPFTDTQYF.